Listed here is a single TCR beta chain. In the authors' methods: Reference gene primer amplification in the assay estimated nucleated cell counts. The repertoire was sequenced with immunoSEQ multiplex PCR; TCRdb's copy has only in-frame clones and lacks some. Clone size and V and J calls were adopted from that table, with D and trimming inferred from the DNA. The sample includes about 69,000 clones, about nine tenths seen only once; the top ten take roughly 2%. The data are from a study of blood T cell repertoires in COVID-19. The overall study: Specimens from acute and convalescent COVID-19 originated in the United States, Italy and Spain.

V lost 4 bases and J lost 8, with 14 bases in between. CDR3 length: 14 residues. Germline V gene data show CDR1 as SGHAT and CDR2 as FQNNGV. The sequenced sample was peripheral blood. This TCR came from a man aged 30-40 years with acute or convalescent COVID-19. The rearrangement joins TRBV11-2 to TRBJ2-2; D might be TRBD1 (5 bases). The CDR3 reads CASSSGWTRGELFF. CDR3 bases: TGTGCCAGCAGCTCCGGTTGGACAAGGGGGGAGCTGTTTTTT.